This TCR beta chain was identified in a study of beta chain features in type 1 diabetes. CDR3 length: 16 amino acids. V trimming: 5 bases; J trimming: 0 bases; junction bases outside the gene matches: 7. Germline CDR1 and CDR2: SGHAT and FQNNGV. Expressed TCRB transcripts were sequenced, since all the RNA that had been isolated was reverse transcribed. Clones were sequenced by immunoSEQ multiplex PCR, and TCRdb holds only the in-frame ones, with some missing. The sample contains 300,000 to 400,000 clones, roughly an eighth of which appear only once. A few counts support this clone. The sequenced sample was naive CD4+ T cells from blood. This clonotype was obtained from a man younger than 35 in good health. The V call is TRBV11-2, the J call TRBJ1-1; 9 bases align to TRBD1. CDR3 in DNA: TGTGCCAGCAGCCCCGACAGGGGGACCATGAACACTGAAGCTTTCTTT. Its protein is CASSPDRGTMNTEAFF.